The clone carrying this T cell receptor (beta chain) was seen just once. Autologous stem cell transplantation was followed by relapse in every patient, and brentuximab vedotin exposure varied. Complete response, partial response or progressive disease constituted the best response categories observed. These data are taken from a study of PD-1 blockade in classical Hodgkin lymphoma. Across the study: Nivolumab dosing for patients was 3 mg/kg, administered intravenously every 2 weeks.

Assay: immunoSEQ multiplex PCR; the TCRdb copy retains only in-frame clones and omits some. The sample holds under 25,000 clones, approximately 88% seen once. The CDR3 length is 17 residues. Germline V gene data show CDR1 as MGHRA and CDR2 as YSYEKL. The V and J ends lost 1 base and 4 bases, in that order; junction bases with no gene match: 7. This TCR derives from a human donor with classical Hodgkin lymphoma. The material sequenced was peripheral blood mononuclear cells (PBMCs), taken at baseline. The rearrangement uses TRBV4-1 and TRBJ2-1, with 10 bases that match TRBD2. The CDR3 sequence: CASSQVGAGGPYNEQFF. The DNA of the CDR3 is TGCGCCAGCAGCCAAGTCGGAGCGGGGGGGCCGTACAATGAGCAGTTCTTC.